A selection of T cell receptor beta chains follows, all from one sample in a study of shared clonotypes between healthy human individuals. Profiled with immunoSEQ multiplex PCR; TCRdb holds only in-frame clones, not every one. The sample lists under 2,500,000 clones; around 95% were seen once. Input material: naive CD4+ T cells sorted from blood. Receptors were obtained from a man aged 18 to 30 in good health. The CDR3 runs from the conserved cysteine through the conserved F or W. A D gene is named only where the DNA matches it firmly. Clone size is shown for a subset of rows, as once, few, many or a class of expanded clone.

j_call clone_size d_call v_call cdr3_nt cdr3_aa
TRBJ2-7 - - TRBV7-2 TGTGCCAGCAGCTTAGCGGATCGACTAGTGCGGGAGCAGTACTTC CASSLADRLVREQYF
TRBJ1-3 - - TRBV28 TGTGCCAGCAGTTTAGTCTCAGGGGTGAATGGAAATACCATATATTTT CASSLVSGVNGNTIYF
TRBJ1-6 - - TRBV5-1 TGCGCCAGCAGCTCCTCGGAGGATTCACCCCTCCACTTT CASSSSEDSPLHF
TRBJ2-7 - - TRBV6-5 TGTGCCAGCAAGCGGGGACAAGAGCAGTACTTC CASKRGQEQYF
TRBJ1-5 - - TRBV7-8 TGTGCCAGCAGCTTACCAAGACATCTCAATCAGCCCCAGCATTTT CASSLPRHLNQPQHF
TRBJ1-2 - - TRBV10-3 TGTGCCATCAGTGAGCCCCCCCCGACTGGCCCTCTGGATCGCTACACCTTC CAISEPPPTGPLDRYTF
TRBJ1-1 once - TRBV9 TGTGCCAGCAGCGTAGGGGCAGGCTGGACCACTGAAGCTTTCTTT CASSVGAGWTTEAFF
TRBJ2-2 - TRBD2 TRBV4-3 TGCGCCAGCAGCCAGACTACGGGAGGGCCTGGCACCGGGGAGCTGTTTTTT CASSQTTGGPGTGELFF
TRBJ2-7 - TRBD2 TRBV28 TGTGCCAGCAGTTTAGGGGGGGTCAAGGACGAGCAGTACTTC CASSLGGVKDEQYF
TRBJ2-7 - TRBD1 TRBV4-1 TGCGCCAGCAGCCAAGATTGGGACAGTTCCTACGAGCAGTACTTC CASSQDWDSSYEQYF
TRBJ2-7 - - TRBV6-5 TGTGCCAGCCGCAGCGACTTCGGAGGAGAGCAGTACTTC CASRSDFGGEQYF
TRBJ2-7 - TRBD2 TRBV9 TGTGCCAGCAGCCCCCAGGGGACTAGCGTCCCCTACGAGCAGTACTTC CASSPQGTSVPYEQYF
TRBJ2-7 - TRBD1 TRBV5-6 TGTGCCAGCACCCTACTGGACAGGGTCCACGAGCAGTACTTC CASTLLDRVHEQYF
TRBJ2-5 - - TRBV5-1 TGCGCCAGCAGCTCACTGATGCAAGAGACCCAGTACTTC CASSSLMQETQYF
TRBJ2-5 - - TRBV5-4 TGTGCCAGCAGCTTCGGAGGCGGAAAAGAGACCCAGTACTTC CASSFGGGKETQYF
TRBJ2-3 once TRBD2 TRBV11-2 TGTGCCAGCAGCACGGGACTAGCGGGAACAGATACGCAGTATTTT CASSTGLAGTDTQYF
TRBJ2-5 once - TRBV5-1 TGCGCCAGCAGCTTGGAGGGCCACAAAGAGACCCAGTACTTC CASSLEGHKETQYF
TRBJ1-6 - - TRBV6-5 TGTGCCAGCAGTACAAGTAGGGATTCACCCCTCCACTTT CASSTSRDSPLHF
TRBJ2-1 - - TRBV7-2 TGTGCCAGCAGCCCATTGAGCTCCTACAATGAGCAGTTCTTC CASSPLSSYNEQFF